Presented here are 10 T cell receptor beta chains from one specimen sequenced in a study of metastatic and nonmetastatic thyroid tumors. TCRdb reanalyzed the PCR reads via MiXCR. The sample yields about 5,400 clones, around 35% seen once. Thyroid surgery took place with no prior treatment in any patient. Sequenced: adjacent normal tissue. Receptor source: a female donor with papillary thyroid cancer or a benign thyroid nodule (not recorded which). Some clones in this sample may be carry-over from other donors' samples.

This clone was seen only a few times. V usage is TRBV6-6 and J usage is TRBJ1-2; 8 bases are a match to TRBD1. V shed 3 bases, J shed 4 bases, and the junction held 7 bases outside the gene matches. CDR3 length equals 15 residues. From germline, CDR1 is MNHNY and CDR2 SVGAGI (reference sequence). This CDR3 reads CASSYRRTGTYGYTF. The CDR3 nucleotides are TGTGCCAGCAGTTATAGACGGACAGGGACCTATGGCTACACCTTC.

This chain links TRBV2 with TRBJ2-4, with TRBD2 identical over 10 bases. Trimming took 6 bases from V and 4 from J; bases not matched to a gene: 9. Per germline, CDR1 SNHLY and CDR2 FYNNEI. The CDR3 totals 16 residues. The CDR3 here is CASRLPGLAKKNIQYF. CDR3 coding DNA: TGTGCCAGCAGGTTACCGGGACTAGCGAAAAAAAACATTCAGTACTTC.

This chain uses TRBV2 with TRBJ1-4; D possibly corresponds to TRBD1 (6 bases). The V and J ends lost 6 bases and 8 bases respectively, with 19 bases between them. Germline CDR1 is SNHLY and CDR2 is FYNNEI. The CDR3 spans 15 residues. The CDR3: CASRENRAGGEKLFF. CDR3 coding DNA: TGTGCCAGCAGAGAAAACAGGGCTGGAGGGGAAAAACTGTTTTTT.

This clone was recorded a few times. The rearrangement links TRBV6-1 to TRBJ1-5, with D possibly TRBD1 on 5 matching bases. Trimming cost V 4 bases and J 5 bases, with 12 bases left between them. Looked up from germline, CDR1 is MNHNS and CDR2 is SASEGT. The CDR3 has 14 residues. The CDR3 region has the DNA TGTGCCAGCAGTGTGGACATATTCCATCAGCCCCAGCATTTT. The encoded protein is CASSVDIFHQPQHF.

V and J are TRBV7-2 and TRBJ2-5; D is unclear. Between the trimmed V and J ends, which lost 4 bases and 3 bases, there was a span of 12 bases. Germline V gene lookup returns CDR1 SGHTA and CDR2 FQGNSA. This CDR3 is built from 14 residues. The DNA of the CDR3 is TGTGCCAGCAGCTCCTCCTCATCTAAAGAGACCCAGTACTTC. It translates to CASSSSSSKETQYF.

V is TRBV11-1 and J is TRBJ1-5, with 9 bases fitting TRBD1. The CDR3 spans 15 residues. In germline, CDR1 is SGHAT, CDR2 FQDESV (reference sequence). The junction had 5 bases not matched to a gene; V was cut back by 5 bases and J by 3 bases. The CDR3 DNA is TGTGCCAGCAGCGTTGGGACAGGGCACAATCAGCCCCAGCATTTT. Translating gives CASSVGTGHNQPQHF.

V gene TRBV6-2 or TRBV6-3 combines with J gene TRBJ1-2; a weak D match, TRBD1 (6 bases). This CDR3 is 13 amino acids long. From germline, CDR1 is MNHEY and CDR2 SVGEGT. V was clipped by 6 bases and J by 6 bases, with 14 bases between them. CDR3 amino acids: CASSMIRTDGYTF. In DNA, the CDR3 is TGTGCCAGCAGCATGATCCGGACAGATGGCTACACCTTC.

The chain is built from TRBV6-4 and TRBJ1-5; D not resolved. The germline gives CDR1 MRHNA, CDR2 SNTAGT. CDR3 length: 15 residues. Trimming shortened V by 3 bases and J by 2 bases, and 11 bases separated the two germline ends. The CDR3 spells CASSESPTGNQPQHF. The CDR3 DNA is TGTGCCAGCAGTGAATCTCCAACGGGCAATCAGCCCCAGCATTTT.

V is TRBV20-1 and J is TRBJ2-7; TRBD2 agrees at 7 bases. Germline V gene lookup returns CDR1 DFQATT and CDR2 SNEGSKA (reference sequence). The CDR3 extends over 15 amino acids. The V and J ends lost 0 bases and 5 bases, in that order; junction bases with no gene match: 10. The CDR3 loop reads CSARDFMAGRNEQYF. CDR3 coding DNA: TGCAGTGCTAGAGACTTTATGGCCGGGAGGAACGAGCAGTACTTC.

The V and J genes are TRBV6-1 and TRBJ2-7; 8 nucleotides agree with TRBD1. Germline values: CDR1 MNHNS, CDR2 SASEGT. The trim removed 5 bases at V and 3 bases at J, leaving 3 bases unmatched. The CDR3 spans 13 residues. This chain's CDR3 is CASSSGQDYEQYF. The CDR3 nucleotides read TGTGCCAGCAGTTCGGGACAGGACTACGAGCAGTACTTC.